The entry below describes one T cell receptor beta chain. This clone was detected a few times. Its antigen has not been determined. There are no base qualities to consult, and no much larger clone falls within one base. PBMCs were separated by density centrifugation and stained for CD3, CD4 and CD8, after which CD4+ and CD8+ T cells were sorted on a FACSAria. Scalp biopsies and blood samples were provided by unaffected controls. The library relied on the immunoSEQ multiplex PCR assay. For TCR sequencing, RNA was extracted from every sample and reverse transcribed into cDNA to serve as template. SuperScript III was used to make first-strand cDNA, primed with a 2:1 mix of oligo-dT and random hexamers. A synthetic immune receptor repertoire was used to gauge amplification bias, and whatever bias remained was removed computationally. Concerning the study's data processing: Raw reads were preprocessed for error removal, and CDR3 was defined according to IMGT conventions as running from the conserved cysteine to phenylalanine. To get clonality, Shannon entropy was normalized by log2 of the number of productive unique TCRs and the result was subtracted from 1. Whether scalp clones were CD4 or CD8 was inferred by matching scalp TCRbeta sequences against CD4 and CD8 repertoires sorted from blood. Imported from immuneACCESS, the table was reduced by TCRdb to in-frame sequences with V and J called. These copies leave out some clones; in studies compared against another copy, an unresolved V gene accounts for under half, and the cause of the remainder is not known. The D gene and trimming were derived from the DNA, and the V and J assignments and clone size from that table. For this sample the table gives roughly 150,000 clones, of which around 55% were detected only once. Of the sample, more than 4.5% falls within the top ten clones.

The CDR3, from cysteine to phenylalanine, totals 11 residues. CDR3 DNA only is kept here, 33 bases in frame from base 1. For CDR1 and CDR2, the germline V gene lists SQVTM and ANQGSEA. V loses 6 bases, J loses 1 base, and the germline ends lie 6 bases apart. The sample is drawn from a study of CD8+ T cells in alopecia areata (dated by TCRdb to the late 2010s). In terms of the full investigation: To study T cell clonal expansion in alopecia areata, the researchers applied high-throughput TCRbeta sequencing to both the C3H/HeJ mouse model and human patients. Human TCRbeta sequencing covered scalp tissue and sorted CD4+ and CD8+ peripheral blood T cells from patchy and totalis/universalis alopecia areata patients and healthy controls. Scalp clonality was compared across normal scalp (n=4), patchy alopecia areata scalp (n=8), and alopecia totalis/universalis scalp (n=8). RNA was extracted with the PAXgene miRNA kit for fixed scalp, the miRNeasy kit for PBMCs, and the RNeasy kit for mouse skin. TCRbeta CDR3 regions were amplified by immunoSEQ multiplex PCR using 35 Vbeta forward and 13 Jbeta reverse primers.

General conclusions and limits of the study: Compared with normal scalp, lesional scalp had higher clonality and more expanded CD8+ clones, particularly in alopecia totalis/universalis, a pattern that suggests antigenic drive. Shared TCR sequences between patients were less evident than in mice, which may be partly attributable to HLA diversity in the patient population. Unlike mouse skin, where gammadelta T cells dominate, normal human skin contains resident alphabeta T cells that get sequenced too, which complicates analysis of the scalp TCR repertoire.

Sequenced sample: CD4+ T cells sorted from blood. The sequence was obtained from a human donor in good health. The rearranged segments are TRBV29-1 and TRBJ1-1, with an unclear D gene assignment. The nucleotide sequence reads TGCAGCGTCGATGAGAACACTGAAGCTTTCTTT. This encodes CSVDENTEAFF. Supplemented by the reference TRBV29-1 and TRBJ1-1 proteins around the CDR3, the complete variable domain is SAVISQKPSRDICQRGTSLTIQCQVDSQVTMMFWYRQQPGQSLTLIATANQGSEATYESGFVIDKFPISRPNLTFSTLTVSNMSPEDSSIYLCSVDENTEAFFGQGTRLTVV.